The next 4 T cell receptor beta chains were all read from a single sample in a study of OX40 agonist ivuxolimab in advanced cancers. TCRdb's copy holds only in-frame clones and misses some; the assay was immunoSEQ multiplex PCR. Of some 59,000 clones listed, around 83% were seen once; the top ten hold 2.4%. The sample in question was CD4+ or CD8+ T cells sorted from blood, obtained in a trial of the OX40 agonist ivuxolimab. These TCRs come from an adult with an advanced solid tumor such as melanoma, head and neck, liver or kidney cancer.

The chain joins TRBV9 to TRBJ2-7; 7 nucleotides line up with TRBD1. This CDR3 has 16 amino acids. The V and J ends lost 4 bases and 3 bases, in that order; junction bases with no gene match: 13. The V gene's germline CDR1 is SGDLS and CDR2 YYNGEE. CDR3 DNA sequence: TGTGCCAGCAGCCGAGCAGAGCTACAGGGGATCTACGAGCAGTACTTC. It yields the protein CASSRAELQGIYEQYF.

This chain links TRBV6-1 with TRBJ1-2; a possible D gene is TRBD1 (5 bases). V was pared by 6 bases and J by 2 bases, with 16 bases between. Germline CDR1 MNHNS, CDR2 SASEGT. The CDR3 loop spans 15 amino acids. CDR3 DNA sequence: TGTGCCAGCAGCCTGCAGGGTTTTGGGAACTATGGCTACACCTTC. Translation: CASSLQGFGNYGYTF.

V usage is TRBV6-1 and J usage is TRBJ1-5; D remains ambiguous. V shed 1 base and J shed 4 bases, with 11 bases lying between them. CDR1 and CDR2 (germline): MNHNS, SASEGT. CDR3 length: 15 residues. CDR3 in DNA: TGTGCCAGCAGTGAAGGTATAGGGTTGAATCAGCCCCAGCATTTT. It yields the protein CASSEGIGLNQPQHF.

CDR3 nucleotide sequence: TGCAGTGCTAGAGCTAAAGAGACCCAGTACTTC. Amino acids: CSARAKETQYF. This chain links TRBV20-1 with TRBJ2-5, with D uncertain. CDR3 length: 11 residues. The V and J ends lost 1 base and 3 bases respectively, with 3 bases between them. Looked up from germline, CDR1 is DFQATT and CDR2 is SNEGSKA (reference sequence).